One sample yielded the 14 T cell receptor beta chains listed below, sequenced in a study of cytomegalovirus exposure and HLA in healthy donors. Amplification used 60 Vbeta primers and 13 Jbeta primers. Measured with immunoSEQ multiplex PCR; TCRdb has only the in-frame clones, and not every one. The repertoire holds roughly 180,000 clones, with roughly 74% as singletons. Sequenced input: PBMCs. These receptor sequences come from a woman aged 25-40 years in good health and CMV-seropositive.

V usage is TRBV9 and J usage is TRBJ2-5; 7 bases match TRBD2. This CDR3 comprises 15 residues. The trim removed 3 bases at V and 2 bases at J, leaving 7 bases unmatched. Germline V gene data show CDR1 as SGDLS and CDR2 as YYNGEE. The CDR3 DNA follows: TGTGCCAGCAGCGCCCGGGACTACGAACAAGAGACCCAGTACTTC. It specifies CASSARDYEQETQYF.

The chain couples TRBV4-1 to TRBJ1-2; D uncertain. V shed 5 bases and J shed 7 bases, with 17 bases lying between them. The CDR3 consists of 14 residues. Germline values: CDR1 MGHRA, CDR2 YSYEKL. CDR3 protein: CASSDLFGSGGYTF. For the CDR3, the DNA is TGCGCCAGCAGCGATCTATTTGGGAGTGGTGGCTACACCTTC.

The gene calls are TRBV2 and TRBJ2-5; D may correspond to TRBD1 or TRBD2 (5 bases each). The DNA end lines up better with TRBJ2-7; the J call may be wrong. The germline V gene encodes CDR1 SNHLY and CDR2 FYNNEI. CDR3 length equals 13 residues. CDR3 coding DNA: TGTGCCAGCAGTGTAGCTGGGGGCTACGAGCAGTACTTC. As protein: CASSVAGGYEQYF.

V gene TRBV6-6 combines with J gene TRBJ2-2; 7 nucleotides align to TRBD2. The V gene end was trimmed by 6 bases and the J gene end by 3 bases; junction bases not matched to a gene: 10. This CDR3 spans 16 amino acids. Germline values: CDR1 MNHNY, CDR2 SVGAGI (reference sequence). The CDR3 sequence: CASRAGVGRDTGELFF. The CDR3 nucleotides are TGTGCCAGCAGGGCGGGAGTCGGACGGGACACCGGGGAGCTGTTTTTT.

This clone was seen a single time. The chain has TRBV7-2 and TRBJ2-7, with TRBD1 matching 7 bases. Trimming took 5 bases from V and 6 from J; bases not matched to a gene: 4. The CDR3 has 12 residues. The germline V gene encodes CDR1 SGHTA and CDR2 FQGNSA. The CDR3 DNA reads as TGTGCCAGCAGCCATTCAGGGGGCGAGCAGTACTTC. Translation gives CASSHSGGEQYF.

The rearrangement links TRBV28 to TRBJ2-1; 10 bases are a match to TRBD2. The CDR3 length is 19 residues. Germline V gene sequence: CDR1 MDHEN, CDR2 SYDVKM. Trimming cost V 5 bases and J 3 bases; bases outside gene matches: 16. CDR3: CASSLRLREREGFYNEQFF. DNA for the CDR3: TGTGCCAGCAGTCTCCGCCTTCGAGAGCGGGAGGGATTCTACAATGAGCAGTTCTTC.

This chain links TRBV19 with TRBJ1-1; D is perhaps TRBD1 (6 bases). This CDR3 comprises 14 residues. Germline V CDR1 and CDR2: LNHDA, SQIVND (reference sequence). The V gene lost 6 bases and the J gene lost 6 bases, with 17 bases spanning the gap. Here the CDR3 reads CASRGRGKTAEAFF. The CDR3 nucleotides read TGTGCCAGTAGAGGCAGGGGAAAGACGGCTGAAGCTTTCTTT.

V and J are TRBV5-1 and TRBJ2-3; perhaps TRBD2 as D (5 bases). CDR3 length equals 13 residues. Germline loops: CDR1 SGHRS, CDR2 YFSETQ. V lost 9 bases, J lost 10 bases, and 21 bases lay in between. As DNA, the CDR3 is TGCGCCACCACGGACGATGGAGGAATTGCGCAGTATTTT. It encodes CATTDDGGIAQYF.

The rearrangement joins TRBV29-1 to TRBJ2-7; D not certain. The length of the CDR3 is 12 residues. CDR1 and CDR2 from the germline V gene are SQVTM and ANQGSEA. V dropped 4 bases and J dropped 3 bases, with 10 bases sitting between them. In nucleotides, the CDR3 is TGCAGCGTTGGTCCGAACGGCTACGAGCAGTACTTC. Translating it yields CSVGPNGYEQYF.

This clone showed up just a few times. The V gene is TRBV2, the J gene TRBJ1-5, with TRBD1 identical over 9 bases. The CDR3 sequence is 15 residues long. Looked up from germline, CDR1 is SNHLY and CDR2 is FYNNEI. V lost 6 bases and J lost 7; bases outside the gene matches: 10. DNA of the CDR3: TGTGCCAGCAGGCAGGGACAGGGAGAAAACCAGCCCCAGCATTTT. It translates to CASRQGQGENQPQHF.

In this sample, this clone turned up a few times. This chain links TRBV28 with TRBJ2-7, with TRBD2 identical over 7 bases. The V and J ends lost 2 bases and 4 bases, in that order; junction bases with no gene match: 11. The CDR3 consists of 16 residues. The germline gives CDR1 MDHEN, CDR2 SYDVKM. This chain's CDR3 is CASSLRGERRAYEQYF. As DNA, the CDR3 is TGTGCCAGCAGTTTACGGGGGGAGAGACGTGCTTACGAGCAGTACTTC.

The genes are TRBV2 and TRBJ1-4; TRBD1 agrees at 10 bases. J was trimmed by 4 bases and V by 4 bases; bases with no gene match: 6. From germline, CDR1 is SNHLY and CDR2 FYNNEI. This CDR3 comprises 16 residues. CDR3 sequence: CASSGDRGRGNEKLFF. The CDR3 DNA reads TGTGCCAGCAGTGGGGACAGGGGTCGGGGTAATGAAAAACTGTTTTTT.

The V gene is TRBV6-5, the J gene TRBJ2-3; no reliable D call. Germline loops: CDR1 MNHEY, CDR2 SVGAGI. With 0 bases removed from V and 2 bases from J, the gap between germline ends came to 6 bases. The CDR3 spans 14 residues. For the CDR3, the DNA is TGTGCCAGCAGTTACTCACGGTTCACAGATACGCAGTATTTT. It is translated as CASSYSRFTDTQYF.

This clone appeared a few times. The genes are TRBV7-9 and TRBJ2-7; 7 bases line up with TRBD1. The CDR3 extends over 13 amino acids. From germline, CDR1 is SEHNR and CDR2 FQNEAQ (reference sequence). Trimming removed 5 bases from V and 4 bases from J; junction bases left unmatched: 5. The CDR3 region is CASSNRDRYEQYF. DNA of the CDR3: TGTGCCAGCAGCAACCGGGACAGATACGAGCAGTACTTC.